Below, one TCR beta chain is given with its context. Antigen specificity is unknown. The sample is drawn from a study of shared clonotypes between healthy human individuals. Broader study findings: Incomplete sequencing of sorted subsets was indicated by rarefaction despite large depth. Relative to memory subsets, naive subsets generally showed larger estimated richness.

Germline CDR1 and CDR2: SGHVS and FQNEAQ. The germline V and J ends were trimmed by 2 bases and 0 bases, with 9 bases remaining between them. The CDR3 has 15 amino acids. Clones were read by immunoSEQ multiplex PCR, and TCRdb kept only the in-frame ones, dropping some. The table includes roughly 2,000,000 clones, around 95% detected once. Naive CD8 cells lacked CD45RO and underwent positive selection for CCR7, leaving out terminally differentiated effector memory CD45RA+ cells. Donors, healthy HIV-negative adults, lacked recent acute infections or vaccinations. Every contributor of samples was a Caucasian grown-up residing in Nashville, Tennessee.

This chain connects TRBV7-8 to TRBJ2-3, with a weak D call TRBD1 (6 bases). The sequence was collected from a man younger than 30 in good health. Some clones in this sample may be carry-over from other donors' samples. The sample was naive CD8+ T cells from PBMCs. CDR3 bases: TGTGCCAGCAGCTTAAAGGGGGTGAGCACAGATACGCAGTATTTT. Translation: CASSLKGVSTDTQYF.